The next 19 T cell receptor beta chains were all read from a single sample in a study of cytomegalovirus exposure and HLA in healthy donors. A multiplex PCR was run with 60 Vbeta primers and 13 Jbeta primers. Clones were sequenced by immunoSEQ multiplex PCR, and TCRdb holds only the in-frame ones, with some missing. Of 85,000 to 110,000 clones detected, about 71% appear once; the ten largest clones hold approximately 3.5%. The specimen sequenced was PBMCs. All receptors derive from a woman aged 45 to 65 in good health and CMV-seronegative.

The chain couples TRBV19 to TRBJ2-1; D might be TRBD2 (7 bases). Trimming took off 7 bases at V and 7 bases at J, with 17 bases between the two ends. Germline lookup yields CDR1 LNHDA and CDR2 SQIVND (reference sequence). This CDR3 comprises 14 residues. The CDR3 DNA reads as TGTGCCAGTACCCTACAAGGGGGGGGGAATGAGCAGTTCTTC. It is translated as CASTLQGGGNEQFF.

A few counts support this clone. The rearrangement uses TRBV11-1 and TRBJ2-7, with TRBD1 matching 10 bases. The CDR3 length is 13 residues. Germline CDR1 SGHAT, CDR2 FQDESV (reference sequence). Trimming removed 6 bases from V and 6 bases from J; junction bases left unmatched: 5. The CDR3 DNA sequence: TGTGCCAGCAGTTTCGGACAGGGGGGCGAGCAGTACTTC. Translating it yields CASSFGQGGEQYF.

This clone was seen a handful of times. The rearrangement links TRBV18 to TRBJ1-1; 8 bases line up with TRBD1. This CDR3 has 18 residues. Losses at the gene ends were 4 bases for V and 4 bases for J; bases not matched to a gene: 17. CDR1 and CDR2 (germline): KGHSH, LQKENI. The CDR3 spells CASSQGLDRGPTPTEAFF. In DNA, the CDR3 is TGTGCCAGCTCACAGGGGTTAGACAGGGGACCTACTCCCACTGAAGCTTTCTTT.

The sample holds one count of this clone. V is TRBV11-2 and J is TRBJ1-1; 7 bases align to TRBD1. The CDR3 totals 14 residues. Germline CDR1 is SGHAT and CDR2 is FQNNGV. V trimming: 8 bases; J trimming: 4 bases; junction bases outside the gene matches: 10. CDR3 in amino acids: CASGLAGGGTEAFF. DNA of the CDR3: TGTGCCAGCGGGCTGGCAGGGGGTGGCACTGAAGCTTTCTTT. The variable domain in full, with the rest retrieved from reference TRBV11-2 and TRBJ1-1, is EAGVAQSPRYKIIEKRQSVAFWCNPISGHATLYWYQQILGQGPKLLIQFQNNGVVDDSQLPKDRFSAERLKGVDSTLKIQPAKLEDSAVYLCASGLAGGGTEAFFGQGTRLTVV.

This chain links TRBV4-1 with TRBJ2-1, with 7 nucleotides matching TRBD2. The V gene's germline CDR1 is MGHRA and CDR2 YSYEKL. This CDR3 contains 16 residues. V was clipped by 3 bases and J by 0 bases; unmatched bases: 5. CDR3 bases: TGCGCCAGCAGCCAGAGCGGGACGAGCTCCTACAATGAGCAGTTCTTC. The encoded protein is CASSQSGTSSYNEQFF.

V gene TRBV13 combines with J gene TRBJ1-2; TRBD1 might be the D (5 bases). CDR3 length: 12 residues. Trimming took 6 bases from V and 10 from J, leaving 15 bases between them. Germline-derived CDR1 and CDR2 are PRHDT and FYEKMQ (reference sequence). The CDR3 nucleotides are TGTGCCAGCAGATCAGGACCCAGGGACTACACCTTC. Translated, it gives CASRSGPRDYTF.

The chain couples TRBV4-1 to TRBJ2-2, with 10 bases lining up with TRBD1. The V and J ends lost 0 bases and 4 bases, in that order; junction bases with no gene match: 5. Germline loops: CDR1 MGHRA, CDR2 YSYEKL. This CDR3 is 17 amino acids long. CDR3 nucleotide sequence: TGCGCCAGCAGCCAAGATAGACAGGGGGCGAGCACCGGGGAGCTGTTTTTT. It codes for CASSQDRQGASTGELFF.

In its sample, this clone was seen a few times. CDR3 DNA sequence: TGCGCCAGCAGCCAAGATTGGGTTAAAGGGGACATTCAGTACTTC. Translating gives CASSQDWVKGDIQYF. The chain carries TRBV4-3 and TRBJ2-4; D is possibly TRBD1 (5 bases). CDR3 length: 15 residues. Between the trimmed V and J ends, which lost 0 bases and 8 bases, there was a span of 14 bases. In germline, CDR1 is LGHNA, CDR2 YSLEER.

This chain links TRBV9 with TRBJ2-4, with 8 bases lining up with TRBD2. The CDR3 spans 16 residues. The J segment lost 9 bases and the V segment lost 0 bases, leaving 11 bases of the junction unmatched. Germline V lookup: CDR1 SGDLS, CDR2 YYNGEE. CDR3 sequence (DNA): TGTGCCAGCAGCGTAGGGTTGGGGGGCGCGGGGGGCATTCAGTACTTC. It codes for CASSVGLGGAGGIQYF.

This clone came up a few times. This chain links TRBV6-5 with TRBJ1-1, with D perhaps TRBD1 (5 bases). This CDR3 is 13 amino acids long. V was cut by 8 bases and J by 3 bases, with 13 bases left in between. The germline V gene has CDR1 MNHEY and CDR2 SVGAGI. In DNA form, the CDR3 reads TGTGCCAGCGGGGGGGGTGTTTACACTGAAGCTTTCTTT. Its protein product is CASGGGVYTEAFF.

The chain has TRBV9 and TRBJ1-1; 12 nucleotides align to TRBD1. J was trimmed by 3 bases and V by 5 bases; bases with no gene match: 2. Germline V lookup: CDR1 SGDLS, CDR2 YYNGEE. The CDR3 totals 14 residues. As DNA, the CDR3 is TGTGCCAGCAGGGGACAGGGGGCGCACACTGAAGCTTTCTTT. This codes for CASRGQGAHTEAFF.

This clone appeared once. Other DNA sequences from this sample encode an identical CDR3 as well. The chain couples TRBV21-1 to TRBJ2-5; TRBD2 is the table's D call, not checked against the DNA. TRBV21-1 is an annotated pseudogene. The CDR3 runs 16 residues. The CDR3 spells CASSKVGLGDVETQYF. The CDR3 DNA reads TGTGCCAGCAGCAAAGTGGGACTAGGAGATGTTGAGACCCAGTACTTC.

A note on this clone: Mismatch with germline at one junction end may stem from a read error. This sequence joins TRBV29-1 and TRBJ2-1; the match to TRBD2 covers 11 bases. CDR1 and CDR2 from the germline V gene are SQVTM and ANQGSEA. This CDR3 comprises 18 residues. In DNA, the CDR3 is TGCAGCGTAGAAGGCGGACTAGCGGGCGTCTTACCATACAATGAGCAGTTCTTC. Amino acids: CSVEGGLAGVLPYNEQFF.

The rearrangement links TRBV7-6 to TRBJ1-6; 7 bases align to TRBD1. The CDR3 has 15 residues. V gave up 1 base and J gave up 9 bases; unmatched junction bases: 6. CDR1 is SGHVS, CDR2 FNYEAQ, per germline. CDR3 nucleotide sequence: TGTGCCAGCAGCTTAGGAACAGGGGAGGTTTCACCCCTCCACTTT. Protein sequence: CASSLGTGEVSPLHF.

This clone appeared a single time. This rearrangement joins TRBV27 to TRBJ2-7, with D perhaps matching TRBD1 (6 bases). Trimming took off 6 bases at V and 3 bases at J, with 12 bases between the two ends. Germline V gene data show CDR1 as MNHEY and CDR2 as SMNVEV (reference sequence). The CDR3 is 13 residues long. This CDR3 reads CASRDQGRYEQYF. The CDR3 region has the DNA TGTGCCAGCAGGGACCAGGGGCGCTACGAGCAGTACTTC.

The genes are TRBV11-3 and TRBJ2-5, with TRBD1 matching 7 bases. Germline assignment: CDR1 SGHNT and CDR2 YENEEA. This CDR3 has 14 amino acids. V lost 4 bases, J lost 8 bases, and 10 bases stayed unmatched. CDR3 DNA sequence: TGTGCCAGCAGCTCTTCGACAGGGACGGACACCCAGTACTTC. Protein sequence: CASSSSTGTDTQYF.

In DNA form, the CDR3 reads TGCGCCAGAAATCCGGGACAGGGACGAAATCAGCCCCAGCATTTT. It yields the protein CARNPGQGRNQPQHF. The chain couples TRBV5-1 to TRBJ1-5; TRBD1 matches at 9 bases. From germline, CDR1 is SGHRS and CDR2 YFSETQ. The CDR3 has 15 amino acids. Unmatched junction bases numbered 10, after V lost 8 bases and J lost 4 bases.

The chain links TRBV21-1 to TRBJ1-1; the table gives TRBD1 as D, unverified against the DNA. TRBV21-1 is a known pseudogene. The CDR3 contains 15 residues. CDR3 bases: TGTGCCAGCAGCAAAAGGGGACAGGGAAACACTGAAGCTTTCTTT. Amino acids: CASSKRGQGNTEAFF.

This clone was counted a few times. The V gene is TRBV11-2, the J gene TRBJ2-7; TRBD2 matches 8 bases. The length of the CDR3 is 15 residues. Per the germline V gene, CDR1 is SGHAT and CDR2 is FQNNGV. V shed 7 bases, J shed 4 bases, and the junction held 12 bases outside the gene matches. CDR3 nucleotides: TGTGCCAGCACCCCTCGGGGGGGAGTGGGGTACGAGCAGTACTTC. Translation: CASTPRGGVGYEQYF.